This T cell receptor beta chain appears in the sequencing data of a study of T cell responses to AZD1222 COVID-19 vaccine. General study results and limits: Donor demographics were predominantly white British with a female majority; clonal diversity may be underestimated.

Assay: immunoSEQ multiplex PCR; the TCRdb copy retains only in-frame clones and omits some. Counted here are 75,000 to 100,000 clones, 70% to 90% occurring once; the ten biggest clones make up approximately 5.5%. Details on this clone: Its antigen remains unknown.

This CDR3 spans 15 amino acids. Germline CDR1 reads SGHAT; CDR2 reads FQNNGV. V was cut by 1 base and J by 4 bases, with 13 bases left in between. The specimen was peripheral blood, collected on day 0 of AZD1222 vaccination. This TCR came from an adult in good health. The chain has TRBV11-2 and TRBJ1-2; D uncertain. The CDR3: CASSLAAAEFYGYTF. The CDR3 bases are TGTGCCAGCAGCTTAGCGGCAGCGGAATTCTATGGCTACACCTTC.